This is a list of T cell receptor beta chains from one sample in a study of tumor-infiltrating lymphocytes in primary liver carcinoma. MiXCR, run by TCRdb on the multiplex PCR reads, gives a single entry per CDR3 protein. The profile shows around 190,000 distinct CDR3 sequences, around four fifths of them singletons. The sample was tumor tissue from primary liver carcinoma. These receptors all come from a middle-aged man with primary liver carcinoma and hepatitis B virus infection. CDR3s include the opening cysteine and the closing phenylalanine or tryptophan. D genes are given only for firm matches. Some rows mark clone size as missing; the rest say once, few, many or name a class of expanded clone.

j_gene: TRBJ2-1; abundance: -; d_gene: -; v_gene: TRBV28; CDR3aa: CASSIVGASGNEQFF; CDR3nt: TGTGCCAGCAGTATAGTTGGAGCATCTGGGAATGAGCAGTTCTTC
j_gene: TRBJ1-5; abundance: -; d_gene: -; v_gene: TRBV11-2; CDR3aa: CVSSLVELTGSNQPQHF; CDR3nt: TGTGTCAGCAGCTTAGTAGAGTTAACAGGGAGCAATCAGCCCCAGCATTTT
j_gene: TRBJ2-7; abundance: -; d_gene: -; v_gene: TRBV11-1; CDR3aa: CASSGKRSYEQYF; CDR3nt: TGTGCCAGCAGTGGGAAGCGATCCTACGAGCAATATTTC
j_gene: TRBJ2-1; abundance: few; d_gene: -; v_gene: TRBV20-1; CDR3aa: CSARGFQSYNEQFF; CDR3nt: TGCAGTGCTAGGGGGTTTCAATCCTACAATGAGCAGTTCTTC
j_gene: TRBJ2-3; abundance: -; d_gene: TRBD2; v_gene: TRBV29-1; CDR3aa: CSVPTAGSQGSSATQYF; CDR3nt: TGCAGCGTCCCGACAGCGGGATCCCAAGGGTCGTCGGCTACGCAGTATTTT
j_gene: TRBJ2-5; abundance: -; d_gene: -; v_gene: TRBV29-1; CDR3aa: CCVEASLQESQYF; CDR3nt: TGCTGCGTTGAAGCCTCGTTACAAGAGAGCCAGTACTTC
j_gene: TRBJ2-1; abundance: once; d_gene: TRBD2; v_gene: TRBV5-1; CDR3aa: CASNVTGTSGGNVQFF; CDR3nt: TGCGCCAGCAACGTTACCGGGACTAGCGGCGGGAATGTGCAGTTCTTC
j_gene: TRBJ2-3; abundance: -; d_gene: -; v_gene: TRBV11-1; CDR3aa: CASSSGGTSVEARTDTQYF; CDR3nt: TGTGCCAGCAGTTCTGGGGGAACCTCTGTTGAAGCTCGCACAGATACGCAGTATTTT
j_gene: TRBJ1-1; abundance: -; d_gene: -; v_gene: TRBV12-3/TRBV12-4; CDR3aa: CASCFGQGKMNTEAFF; CDR3nt: TGTGCCAGCTGTTTCGGTCAGGGGAAGATGAACACTGAAGCTTTCTTT
j_gene: TRBJ2-3; abundance: -; d_gene: TRBD2; v_gene: TRBV4-3; CDR3aa: CTSNQDALAAHTQYF; CDR3nt: TGCACCAGCAACCAAGATGCCCTAGCGGCACATACGCAGTATTTT
j_gene: TRBJ2-1; abundance: -; d_gene: -; v_gene: TRBV4-1; CDR3aa: CASSQDLTPSYNELFF; CDR3nt: TGCGCCAGCAGCCAAGATCTGACCCCCTCCTACAATGAGCTGTTCTTC
j_gene: TRBJ2-4; abundance: -; d_gene: TRBD2; v_gene: TRBV11-1; CDR3aa: CAHSFPRTSGTKNIQYF; CDR3nt: TGTGCCCACAGTTTTCCCAGGACTAGCGGGACCAAAAACATTCAGTACTTC
j_gene: TRBJ2-3; abundance: -; d_gene: TRBD1; v_gene: TRBV29-1; CDR3aa: CSVSGTGASGSQYF; CDR3nt: TGCAGCGTTTCCGGGACAGGGGCGTCAGGTTCACAGTATTTT
j_gene: TRBJ2-1; abundance: -; d_gene: TRBD1; v_gene: TRBV5-4; CDR3aa: CASSPAFGTGGYEQFF; CDR3nt: TGTGCCAGCAGCCCCGCGTTCGGGACAGGGGGCTACGAGCAGTTCTTC
j_gene: TRBJ2-2; abundance: -; d_gene: -; v_gene: TRBV11-2; CDR3aa: CASRKGDWTVNTGELFF; CDR3nt: TGTGCTAGCAGAAAAGGGGACTGGACCGTGAACACCGGGGAGCTGTTTTTT
j_gene: TRBJ2-1; abundance: -; d_gene: -; v_gene: TRBV11-2; CDR3aa: CASNLEGSNNEQFF; CDR3nt: TGTGCCAGCAACTTAGAGGGGTCGAACAATGAGCAGTTCTTC
j_gene: TRBJ2-1; abundance: -; d_gene: TRBD1; v_gene: TRBV12-3/TRBV12-4; CDR3aa: CASSPPGTGPYNEQCF; CDR3nt: TGTGCCAGCAGTCCACCCGGGACAGGCCCTTACAATGAGCAGTGTTTC
j_gene: TRBJ2-7; abundance: -; d_gene: TRBD1; v_gene: TRBV29-1; CDR3aa: CSVMTGAHEQYF; CDR3nt: TGCAGTGTGATGACAGGGGCCCACGAGCAGTACTTC
j_gene: TRBJ1-1; abundance: -; d_gene: -; v_gene: TRBV29-1; CDR3aa: CSGGDRPNTEAFF; CDR3nt: TGCAGTGGGGGAGACAGGCCGAACACTGAAGCTTTCTTT
j_gene: TRBJ2-2; abundance: once; d_gene: -; v_gene: TRBV6-1; CDR3aa: CASSNTGWTPGELLF; CDR3nt: TGTGCCAGCAGTAACACCGGGTGGACACCCGGGGAGCTGCTTTTT
j_gene: TRBJ2-7; abundance: -; d_gene: -; v_gene: TRBV7-8; CDR3aa: CVSIYTSTYEQYF; CDR3nt: TGTGTCAGCATTTATACTAGCACCTACGAGCAGTACTTC
j_gene: TRBJ2-5; abundance: -; d_gene: TRBD2; v_gene: TRBV29-1; CDR3aa: CTVEDKASGETQYF; CDR3nt: TGCACAGTTGAAGATAAGGCTAGCGGGGAGACCCAATACTTC